The clone carrying this T cell receptor beta chain was seen a few times. Antigen unknown. The sample belongs to a study of blood T cells in healthy people across ages. Study-level points and caveats: Naive T cell percentage by flow cytometry tracked strongly with beta diversity.

Through a sample-barcoded 5' primer and a J-beta primer mix, a second PCR was run for about 6 to 12 cycles. CDR3-containing paired-end reads numbering at least 2.5 million came from each sample. TCRdb itself ran the 5' RACE reads through MiXCR, one entry per CDR3 protein. The repertoire holds about 580,000 distinct CDR3 sequences, with 47% as singletons. Per germline, CDR1 SEHNR and CDR2 FQNEAQ (reference sequence). The CDR3 is made up of 13 amino acids. V was trimmed by 11 bases and J by 5 bases, leaving 18 bases between them. The receptor was isolated from an elderly man in good health. The chain is built from TRBV7-9 and TRBJ2-5, with D maybe TRBD2 (6 bases). Sequenced sample: blood. This CDR3 reads CAGGSSGLETQYF. The CDR3 nucleotides are TGTGCCGGGGGGAGTTCGGGGCTCGAGACCCAGTACTTC.